The 25 T cell receptor beta chains reported below all come from one sample, sequenced in a study of T-cell reconstitution after alpha-beta-depleted transplantation in children. Preparation of the TCRbeta library involved a method that used unique molecular identifiers. TCRdb ran MiXCR on the PCR reads and lists one entry per CDR3 protein. The sample carries 98,000 or so distinct CDR3 sequences, roughly 6.1% recorded once. The sequencing used PBMCs, mostly from graft donor cells, collected 360 days after TCRalphabeta/CD19-depleted stem cell transplant. The receptors here all came from a male patient between 2 and 9 years old who had a stem cell transplant for acute lymphoblastic leukemia, so the T cells may come from the graft donor.

This clonotype was detected many times. The gene calls are TRBV7-9 and TRBJ1-4; 9 bases match TRBD1. The germline V gene encodes CDR1 SEHNR and CDR2 FQNEAQ (reference sequence). The ends lost 5 bases at V and 11 bases at J; junction bases unmatched: 9. The CDR3 runs 14 residues. The CDR3 sequence: CASSIRDRDDKLFF. The CDR3, as DNA: TGTGCCAGCAGCATCCGGGACAGGGACGATAAACTGTTTTTT.

This clonotype was recorded a few times. The chain has TRBV7-6 and TRBJ1-6, with TRBD1 identical over 8 bases. CDR1 is SGHVS, CDR2 FNYEAQ, per germline. V gave up 5 bases and J gave up 7 bases; unmatched junction bases: 7. The CDR3 has 15 amino acids. DNA for the CDR3: TGTGCCAGCAGCCCAGGGGGGACAGGAAATTCACCCCTCCACTTT. Protein sequence: CASSPGGTGNSPLHF.

This clonotype has a count of ten or more. The chain is built from TRBV7-9 and TRBJ2-7, with D possibly TRBD1 on 5 matching bases. The germline V gene encodes CDR1 SEHNR and CDR2 FQNEAQ (reference sequence). The CDR3 extends over 17 amino acids. V dropped 4 bases and J dropped 1 base, with 20 bases sitting between them. Written as DNA, the CDR3 is TGTGCCAGCAGCTCCACAGGCAGGTCGGGTATGTCCTACGAGCAGTACTTC. It codes for CASSSTGRSGMSYEQYF.

The V call is TRBV11-2, the J call TRBJ2-7; 9 nucleotides line up with TRBD1. The CDR3 sequence is 15 residues long. V lost 6 bases, J lost 4 bases, and 10 bases stayed unmatched. Germline-derived CDR1 and CDR2 are SGHAT and FQNNGV. CDR3: CASRPRGTGYYEQYF. As DNA, the CDR3 is TGTGCCAGCAGACCCCGGGGGACAGGGTATTACGAGCAGTACTTC.

This clonotype was detected ten times or more. The chain combines TRBV20-1 with TRBJ2-1; D unresolved. V dropped 1 base and J dropped 8 bases, with 21 bases sitting between them. CDR3 length: 16 amino acids. Germline values: CDR1 DFQATT, CDR2 SNEGSKA (reference sequence). The CDR3: CSARAPRRMHVYEQFF. In nucleotides, the CDR3 is TGCAGTGCTAGAGCCCCGAGGCGGATGCACGTATATGAGCAGTTCTTC.

This clonotype was observed many times. The chain has TRBV4-3 and TRBJ2-1, with D perhaps TRBD2 (5 bases). The CDR3 extends over 16 amino acids. Trimming left V 1 base short and J 5 bases short, with 15 bases between. Germline V gene data show CDR1 as LGHNA and CDR2 as YSLEER. This CDR3 is CASSQAGGFGNNEQFF. CDR3 DNA sequence: TGCGCCAGCAGCCAAGCAGGCGGGTTCGGAAACAATGAGCAGTTCTTC.

In this sample, this clonotype turned up a few times. The rearrangement links TRBV28 to TRBJ2-2, with 7 bases that match TRBD2. Germline V lookup: CDR1 MDHEN, CDR2 SYDVKM. V lost 5 bases, J lost 2 bases, and 14 bases stayed unmatched. CDR3 size: 18 residues. CDR3 in amino acids: CASSTPPFTSDNTGELFF. CDR3 bases: TGTGCCAGCAGTACCCCCCCCTTTACTAGCGACAACACCGGGGAGCTGTTTTTT.

The table lists this clonotype with many counts. The chain recombines TRBV4-3 with TRBJ2-2; 10 nucleotides line up with TRBD1. Germline V gene data show CDR1 as LGHNA and CDR2 as YSLEER. After removal of 3 bases from V and 4 bases from J, the junction contained 5 bases not matched to a gene. The CDR3 extends over 16 amino acids. In DNA, the CDR3 is TGCGCCAGCAGCCACGACGGGACAGGGGTCACCGGGGAGCTGTTTTTT. Protein: CASSHDGTGVTGELFF.

There are a few counts of this clonotype. The gene calls are TRBV20-1 and TRBJ2-7; D possibly corresponds to TRBD2 (6 bases). The CDR3 is 15 amino acids. Germline V CDR1 and CDR2: DFQATT, SNEGSKA (reference sequence). V was trimmed by 0 bases and J by 3 bases, leaving 15 bases between them. This CDR3 reads CSARDPASANYEQYF. CDR3 DNA: TGCAGTGCTAGAGATCCGGCTAGCGCAAACTACGAGCAGTACTTC.

This sequence joins TRBV4-3 and TRBJ2-7; D may be TRBD1 (5 bases). The CDR3 loop spans 15 amino acids. Germline CDR1 LGHNA, CDR2 YSLEER. Between the trimmed V and J ends, which lost 0 bases and 2 bases, there was a span of 11 bases. The CDR3 protein is CASSQDWVGPYEQYF. The CDR3 DNA is TGCGCCAGCAGCCAAGATTGGGTGGGGCCCTACGAGCAGTACTTC.

This chain links TRBV24-1 with TRBJ2-1; possibly TRBD1 or TRBD2 for D (6 bases each). The ends were cut back, 9 bases at V and 10 bases at J, with 9 bases in the middle. CDR1 KGHDR and CDR2 SFDVKD come from the germline V gene. The CDR3 has 10 residues. CDR3 residues: CATGGTEQFF. CDR3 DNA sequence: TGTGCCACCGGCGGGACAGAGCAGTTCTTC.

This clonotype appeared once. A much bigger clone sits one base away, suggesting this may be a read error. This sequence joins TRBV29-1 and TRBJ2-7; 9 bases agree with TRBD1. This CDR3 contains 13 residues. Germline V gives CDR1 SQVTM, CDR2 ANQGSEA. The CDR3 spells CRVIGTGSYEQYF. Written as DNA, the CDR3 is TGCAGAGTGATCGGGACAGGGAGTTACGAGCAGTACTTC.

This chain connects TRBV20-1 to TRBJ2-7, with 9 bases identical to TRBD2. This CDR3 spans 14 amino acids. CDR1 DFQATT and CDR2 SNEGSKA come from the germline V gene (reference sequence). V gave up 6 bases and J gave up 5 bases; unmatched junction bases: 11. The CDR3 nucleotides read TGCAGTGCCAGACGGCGGGAGGGACCCCACGAGCAGTACTTC. It yields the protein CSARRREGPHEQYF.

This clonotype was found many times. CDR3 protein: CASRDSAFSYEQYF. For the CDR3, the DNA is TGTGCCAGCAGGGACTCCGCATTCTCCTACGAGCAGTACTTC. The chain employs TRBV6-5 and TRBJ2-7; tentative D call: TRBD2 (5 bases). V lost 6 bases and J 0 bases, leaving 12 bases between the germline ends. CDR1 is MNHEY and CDR2 is SVGAGI in the germline V gene. CDR3 length: 14 amino acids.

This clonotype was detected ten times or more. The V call is TRBV10-3, the J call TRBJ1-2, with no clear D. With 2 bases removed from V and 1 base from J, the gap between germline ends came to 5 bases. The CDR3 covers 13 residues. Germline V gene lookup returns CDR1 ENHRY and CDR2 SYGVKD. As DNA, the CDR3 is TGTGCCATCAGTGAGGGTTTTAACTATGGCTACACCTTC. It codes for CAISEGFNYGYTF.

This clonotype has at least ten counts. The chain combines TRBV7-2 with TRBJ2-5; no reliable D call. The CDR3 consists of 14 residues. Looked up from germline, CDR1 is SGHTA and CDR2 is FQGNSA. Trimming took off 1 base at V and 0 bases at J, with 6 bases between the two ends. DNA of the CDR3: TGTGCCAGCAGCTTAGAAGATTACCAAGAGACCCAGTACTTC. Translated, it gives CASSLEDYQETQYF.

This clonotype occurred many times. DNA for the CDR3: TGCGCCAGCAGCCCTGGACAGGGGTCCTACGAGCAGTACTTC. It yields the protein CASSPGQGSYEQYF. This chain uses TRBV5-1 with TRBJ2-7; TRBD1 matches at 9 bases. Germline V gene data show CDR1 as SGHRS and CDR2 as YFSETQ. With V trimmed by 4 bases and J by 1 base, 3 bases remained unmatched. This CDR3 is 14 amino acids long.

In this sample, this clonotype turned up a few times. The chain recombines TRBV7-9 with TRBJ2-5, with TRBD2 identical over 7 bases. Trimming removed 5 bases from V and 4 bases from J; junction bases left unmatched: 7. Germline V gene sequence: CDR1 SEHNR, CDR2 FQNEAQ (reference sequence). The CDR3 spans 14 residues. Here the CDR3 reads CASSTRLARETQYF. CDR3 coding DNA: TGTGCCAGCAGCACGAGACTAGCAAGAGAGACCCAGTACTTC.

The V call is TRBV27, the J call TRBJ2-1; 9 nucleotides align to TRBD2. CDR1 MNHEY and CDR2 SMNVEV come from the germline V gene (reference sequence). The CDR3 runs to 15 residues. With 7 bases clipped from V and 2 bases from J, the junction kept 6 bases outside the gene matches. The CDR3 sequence: CASNSGSRAYNEQFF. In nucleotides, the CDR3 is TGTGCCAGCAATAGCGGGAGTAGGGCCTACAATGAGCAGTTCTTC.

V is TRBV10-3 and J is TRBJ2-1; TRBD1 matches at 7 bases. Germline trimming cut 5 bases from V and 2 bases from J; bases unmatched to any gene: 6. The V gene's germline CDR1 is ENHRY and CDR2 SYGVKD. This CDR3 comprises 15 residues. CDR3 bases: TGTGCCATCAGTCGTGACAGGGTGACCTACAATGAGCAGTTCTTC. This encodes CAISRDRVTYNEQFF.

The chain recombines TRBV7-2 with TRBJ2-5; tentative D call: TRBD1 (6 bases). This CDR3 spans 14 amino acids. Trimming left V 1 base short and J 4 bases short, with 10 bases between. The germline V gene encodes CDR1 SGHTA and CDR2 FQGNSA. The CDR3 sequence: CASSLGGGAETQYF. The CDR3 DNA reads as TGTGCCAGCAGCTTAGGTGGGGGCGCAGAGACCCAGTACTTC.

This clonotype was seen many times. The rearrangement joins TRBV7-2 to TRBJ2-7; 12 bases are a match to TRBD2. The V gene end was trimmed by 0 bases and the J gene end by 7 bases; junction bases not matched to a gene: 4. The CDR3 covers 15 residues. Germline V lookup: CDR1 SGHTA, CDR2 FQGNSA. The CDR3, as DNA: TGTGCCAGCAGCTTAGCACTAGCGGGAGGCAGGGAGCAGTACTTC. Its translation is CASSLALAGGREQYF.

There are a few counts of this clonotype. J is TRBJ2-1 and V is TRBV5-1; 9 nucleotides align to TRBD2. Germline assignment: CDR1 SGHRS and CDR2 YFSETQ. This CDR3 has 15 amino acids. J lost 7 bases, V lost 4 bases, and 9 bases had no gene match. The CDR3 reads CASSPLGGGENEQFF. Written as DNA, the CDR3 is TGCGCCAGCAGCCCCTTGGGCGGGGGGGAGAATGAGCAGTTCTTC.

This clonotype was detected only a few times. The chain joins TRBV10-3 to TRBJ1-2; TRBD1 matches 8 bases. This CDR3 comprises 16 residues. Germline V gene lookup returns CDR1 ENHRY and CDR2 SYGVKD. V was pared by 4 bases and J by 2 bases, with 9 bases of the junction left unmatched. The CDR3 loop is CAISVGDRPLNYGYTF. The CDR3 DNA sequence: TGTGCCATCAGTGTAGGGGACAGGCCCCTCAACTATGGCTACACCTTC.

This chain connects TRBV7-9 to TRBJ2-6, with 7 bases identical to TRBD1. The CDR3 covers 17 residues. V lost 3 bases and J lost 0; bases outside the gene matches: 5. Germline-derived CDR1 and CDR2 are SEHNR and FQNEAQ (reference sequence). The CDR3 nucleotides are TGTGCCAGCAGCTTCTACCGACAGGGCTCTGGGGCCAACGTCCTGACTTTC. Protein product: CASSFYRQGSGANVLTF.